The TCR beta chain described here comes from a study of CD8+CD57+ T cells in acquired aplastic anemia. Study conclusions and caveats: Shared by patients and controls, around 27 CD8+ CDR3s were abundant in patients.

Profiles of TCR beta VDJ and CDR3 were generated from a genomic DNA template. Via MiXCR, TCRdb re-called the reads, giving one row per CDR3 protein. The data hold under 500,000 distinct CDR3 sequences, with approximately 32% observed a single time. Flow cytometry had shown expanded CD8+CD57+ cells in the patients chosen for sequencing. Everyone among the patients had severe acquired aplastic anemia. On this clonotype itself: What it binds is not known.

This clonotype was obtained from a human donor with aplastic anemia. The sequenced sample was sorted CD4+, CD8+, or CD8+CD57+ T cells (not recorded which) from PBMCs.

CDR3: CASSDRYPSGRHEQYF. The DNA of the CDR3 is TGTGCCAGCAGCGACCGGTATCCTAGCGGGAGGCACGAGCAGTACTTC. V gene TRBV3-1 combines with J gene TRBJ2-7; 11 bases line up with TRBD2. V was pared by 5 bases and J by 5 bases, with 11 bases of the junction left unmatched. The germline CDR1 and CDR2 sequences are LGHDT and YNNKEL (reference sequence). The CDR3 covers 16 residues.